The 22 T cell receptor beta chains below all came from one sample that was sequenced in a study of pediatric ulcerative colitis. Assay: immunoSEQ multiplex PCR; the TCRdb copy retains only in-frame clones and omits some. This repertoire shows fewer than 45,000 clones, around four fifths found once; its top ten account for 20% to 25%. The specimen sequenced was blood. Receptors originate from a girl aged 5-17 years with moderate ulcerative colitis.

This chain uses TRBV5-4 with TRBJ2-3; tentative D call: TRBD2 (6 bases). This CDR3 has 13 residues. Germline V gene sequence: CDR1 SGHNT, CDR2 YYREEE (reference sequence). The V and J ends lost 3 bases and 4 bases respectively, with 9 bases between them. CDR3 sequence: CASSSPGADTQYF. The CDR3 DNA follows: TGTGCCAGCAGCTCCCCGGGGGCAGATACGCAGTATTTT.

CDR3 DNA sequence: TGTGCCAGCAGCTTGGGTACGACAGTTAGAGGCGGTTGGGAGCAGTACTTC. Translated: CASSLGTTVRGGWEQYF. The chain employs TRBV5-5 and TRBJ2-7; tentative D call: TRBD1 (5 bases). The V gene's germline CDR1 is SGHKS and CDR2 YYEKEE (reference sequence). The length of the CDR3 is 17 residues. The V end was cut by 0 bases, the J end by 7 bases, with 23 bases between.

This chain connects TRBV29-1 to TRBJ2-1; D may correspond to TRBD1 or TRBD2 (5 bases each). The CDR3 has 12 amino acids. Trimming cost V 7 bases and J 7 bases, with 14 bases left between them. Germline values: CDR1 SQVTM, CDR2 ANQGSEA. This CDR3 is CSGGTSRNEQFF. CDR3 sequence (DNA): TGCAGCGGTGGGACCAGTAGGAATGAGCAGTTCTTC.

The J gene is TRBJ2-5, the V gene TRBV25-1, with D maybe TRBD2 (5 bases). Trimming took 4 bases from V and 5 from J, leaving 8 bases between them. This CDR3 region has 12 residues. CDR1 and CDR2 from the germline V gene are MGHDK and SYGVNS. The CDR3 protein is CASSAGKETQYF. In nucleotides, the CDR3 is TGTGCCAGCAGTGCGGGAAAGGAGACCCAGTACTTC.

The CDR3: CASSRPGTANSPLHF. As DNA, the CDR3 is TGTGCCAGTAGCCGACCAGGGACAGCCAATTCACCCCTCCACTTT. This chain links TRBV19 with TRBJ1-6; 7 nucleotides align to TRBD1. After removal of 6 bases from V and 7 bases from J, the junction contained 9 bases not matched to a gene. The CDR3 runs 15 residues. Germline CDR1 is LNHDA and CDR2 is SQIVND (reference sequence).

This chain uses TRBV19 with TRBJ2-1, with TRBD2 identical over 12 bases. Germline assignment: CDR1 LNHDA and CDR2 SQIVND (reference sequence). The V gene end was trimmed by 1 base and the J gene end by 6 bases; junction bases not matched to a gene: 10. This CDR3 spans 18 amino acids. In DNA form, the CDR3 reads TGTGCCAGTAGTATAGCGGGGGCCGGACTAGCGGGAAGCAATGAGCAGTTCTTC. Amino acid sequence: CASSIAGAGLAGSNEQFF.

The chain is built from TRBV5-6 and TRBJ2-7; D gene unclear. V gave up 2 bases and J gave up 0 bases, with 0 bases separating them. The CDR3 loop spans 11 amino acids. Per germline, CDR1 SGHDT and CDR2 YYEEEE. In nucleotides, the CDR3 is TGTGCCAGCAGCTTCTCCTACGAGCAGTACTTC. It codes for CASSFSYEQYF.

J is TRBJ2-7 and V is TRBV29-1, with 7 bases aligning to TRBD1. The V and J ends lost 7 bases and 1 base, in that order; junction bases with no gene match: 4. The CDR3 covers 12 residues. Germline assignment: CDR1 SQVTM and CDR2 ANQGSEA. Written as DNA, the CDR3 is TGCAGCGGGACAGGAGGTTCCTACGAGCAGTACTTC. Translated: CSGTGGSYEQYF.

The chain couples TRBV5-4 to TRBJ1-6, with D hard to call. Per germline, CDR1 SGHNT and CDR2 YYREEE (reference sequence). This CDR3 has 15 residues. The V gene lost 1 base and the J gene lost 6 bases, with 11 bases spanning the gap. The CDR3 region is CASSLRESGNSPLHF. The CDR3 coding sequence is TGTGCCAGCAGCTTGCGGGAATCTGGTAATTCACCCCTCCACTTT.

The J gene is TRBJ2-5, the V gene TRBV30; possible D gene TRBD1, 5 bases. The CDR3 length is 15 residues. The V end lost 0 bases, the J end lost 3 bases, and 14 bases lay between the germline ends. Per germline, CDR1 GTSNPN and CDR2 SVGIG (reference sequence). CDR3 protein: CAWSVDRTTKETQYF. Written as DNA, the CDR3 is TGTGCCTGGAGTGTCGACAGAACCACCAAAGAGACCCAGTACTTC.

The V and J genes are TRBV7-2 and TRBJ1-5, with a tentative D call TRBD1 (6 bases). The CDR3 loop spans 15 amino acids. Trimming removed 5 bases at V and 0 bases at J, with 11 bases between. From germline, CDR1 is SGHTA and CDR2 FQGNSA. The CDR3 DNA reads as TGTGCCAGCAGCACGCAGGGGTTTAGCAATCAGCCCCAGCATTTT. Amino acid sequence: CASSTQGFSNQPQHF. Filled out from reference TRBV7-2 and TRBJ1-5, the complete variable domain reads GAGVSQSPSNKVTEKGKDVELRCDPISGHTALYWYRQSLGQGLEFLIYFQGNSAPDKSGLPSDRFSAERTGGSVSTLTIQRTQQEDSAVYLCASSTQGFSNQPQHFGDGTRLSIL.

The V and J genes are TRBV30 and TRBJ1-6; D possibly corresponds to TRBD1 (6 bases). V lost 0 bases and J 4 bases, leaving 19 bases between the germline ends. The CDR3 contains 18 residues. CDR1 and CDR2 (germline): GTSNPN, SVGIG (reference sequence). The CDR3 DNA sequence: TGTGCCTGGAGTGTAAAGGGGGGTCGTTGGGGATATAATTCACCCCTCCACTTT. This codes for CAWSVKGGRWGYNSPLHF.

This clone counts as medium-sized. The chain recombines TRBV19 with TRBJ2-1, with D unresolved. The CDR3 extends over 13 amino acids. V was trimmed by 4 bases and J by 0 bases, leaving 4 bases between them. Germline lookup yields CDR1 LNHDA and CDR2 SQIVND (reference sequence). CDR3 amino acids: CASSTDSYNEQFF. Written as DNA, the CDR3 is TGTGCCAGTAGTACCGACTCCTACAATGAGCAGTTCTTC. Full variable domain (outside the CDR3, taken from reference TRBV19 and TRBJ2-1): DGGITQSPKYLFRKEGQNVTLSCEQNLNHDAMYWYRQDPGQGLRLIYYSQIVNDFQKGDIAEGYSVSREKKESFPLTVTSAQKNPTAFYLCASSTDSYNEQFFGPGTRLTVL.

V and J are TRBV4-1 and TRBJ1-4; D ambiguous. The CDR3 is made up of 16 amino acids. CDR1 MGHRA and CDR2 YSYEKL come from the germline V gene. Trimming left V 5 bases short and J 0 bases short, with 13 bases between. The CDR3 spells CASSYLDTSTNEKLFF. The DNA of the CDR3 is TGCGCCAGCAGCTACCTCGACACCTCAACTAATGAAAAACTGTTTTTT.

This chain connects TRBV6-5 to TRBJ1-2; 9 bases match TRBD1. CDR1 MNHEY and CDR2 SVGAGI come from the germline V gene. With 6 bases clipped from V and 4 bases from J, the junction kept 6 bases outside the gene matches. This CDR3 is 14 amino acids long. CDR3 in DNA: TGTGCCAGCAGCCGATCGGACAGGGGCTATGGCTACACCTTC. Translating gives CASSRSDRGYGYTF.

The chain links TRBV7-9 to TRBJ2-1, with D uncertain. There are 16 residues in the CDR3. Germline V CDR1 and CDR2: SEHNR, FQNEAQ (reference sequence). Trimming shortened V by 1 base and J by 1 base, and 11 bases separated the two germline ends. This CDR3 is CASSLGAEGSYNEQFF. Written as DNA, the CDR3 is TGTGCCAGCAGCTTAGGGGCCGAAGGATCCTACAATGAGCAGTTCTTC. The variable domain in full, completed from reference TRBV7-9 and TRBJ2-1, reads DTGVSQNPRHKITKRGQNVTFRCDPISEHNRLYWYRQTLGQGPEFLTYFQNEAQLEKSRLLSDRFSAERPKGSFSTLEIQRTEQGDSAMYLCASSLGAEGSYNEQFFGPGTRLTVL.

The chain is built from TRBV28 and TRBJ2-4, with TRBD1 as a possible D gene (6 bases). Germline V gives CDR1 MDHEN, CDR2 SYDVKM. V lost 6 bases and J 5 bases, leaving 17 bases between the germline ends. The CDR3 is 15 amino acids. CDR3 sequence: CASSQTVDSQNIQYF. The CDR3 DNA sequence: TGTGCCAGCAGCCAAACAGTGGACAGTCAAAACATTCAGTACTTC.

The gene calls are TRBV7-9 and TRBJ1-1; no firm D call. Germline values: CDR1 SEHNR, CDR2 FQNEAQ (reference sequence). Trimming took 3 bases from V and 2 from J, leaving 13 bases between them. There are 15 residues in the CDR3. The CDR3 DNA reads as TGTGCCAGCAGCTTGGAATGGGGAGTAAACACTGAAGCTTTCTTT. It encodes CASSLEWGVNTEAFF.

The gene calls are TRBV6-6 and TRBJ2-3, with unresolved D. The V end was cut by 2 bases, the J end by 3 bases, with 6 bases between. The CDR3 totals 13 residues. Germline CDR1 reads MNHNY; CDR2 reads SVGAGI (reference sequence). CDR3 amino acids: CASSYPNTDTQYF. CDR3 nucleotide sequence: TGTGCCAGCAGTTACCCGAATACAGATACGCAGTATTTT.

The CDR3: CASKVSYEQYF. The CDR3, as DNA: TGTGCCAGCAAGGTGTCCTACGAGCAGTACTTC. The V call is TRBV2, the J call TRBJ2-7; the D is unclear. The CDR3 has 11 residues. Germline values: CDR1 SNHLY, CDR2 FYNNEI. V lost 7 bases and J 1 base, leaving 5 bases between the germline ends.

The chain couples TRBV6-1 to TRBJ1-5; D is uncertain. The CDR3 runs 11 residues. Trimming removed 8 bases from V and 2 bases from J, with 4 bases in between. Germline lookup yields CDR1 MNHNS and CDR2 SASEGT. The CDR3 spells CASRGNQPQHF. The DNA for the CDR3 is TGTGCCAGCCGGGGCAATCAGCCCCAGCATTTT.

The rearrangement uses TRBV7-2 and TRBJ1-5, with D possibly TRBD1 on 6 matching bases. CDR1 is SGHTA, CDR2 FQGNSA, per germline. Trimming removed 3 bases at V and 0 bases at J, with 18 bases between. The CDR3 is 18 amino acids. The CDR3 bases are TGTGCCAGCAGCTTTGACAGGAGTTCGGGTTATAGCAATCAGCCCCAGCATTTT. It is translated as CASSFDRSSGYSNQPQHF.